These 15 T cell receptor beta chains originate from one sample sequenced in a study of a mutant IDH1 vaccine in newly diagnosed glioma. Time point meaning: baseline, week 1 (first vaccination visit). Treatment meaning: pre-vaccination baseline after standard-of-care therapy. Data came from immunoSEQ multiplex PCR; TCRdb stores just in-frame clones and leaves some out. This table has nearly 70,000 clones, more than 65% appearing once. Sequenced material: PBMCs, taken from a glioma patient treated with radiotherapy, temozolomide or both. The receptors here all came from a man aged 50-60 years with glioma.

The chain couples TRBV25-1 to TRBJ1-1; no definite D call. The ends were cut back, 0 bases at V and 8 bases at J, with 4 bases in the middle. Germline V gene lookup returns CDR1 MGHDK and CDR2 SYGVNS. CDR3 size: 11 residues. The CDR3 DNA reads as TGTGCCAGCAGTGAATATGGGGAAGCTTTCTTT. Translated: CASSEYGEAFF. Filled out from reference TRBV25-1 and TRBJ1-1, the complete variable domain reads EADIYQTPRYLVIGTGKKITLECSQTMGHDKMYWYQQDPGMELHLIHYSYGVNSTEKGDLSSESTVSRIRTEHFPLTLESARPSHTSQYLCASSEYGEAFFGQGTRLTVV.

This clone was seen once. The chain recombines TRBV21-1 with TRBJ1-1; the table's D call, TRBD1, has no DNA check behind it. TRBV21-1 is a documented pseudogene. The length of the CDR3 is 15 residues. DNA of the CDR3: TGTGCCAGCAGCGGGCGAACTCATCCTGTTACTGAAGCTTTCTTT. Translated, it gives CASSGRTHPVTEAFF.

This chain uses TRBV7-8 with TRBJ2-7; TRBD2 might be the D (6 bases). Trimming pared 3 bases from V and 6 bases from J, leaving 9 bases between. Per germline, CDR1 SGHVS and CDR2 FQNEAQ. This CDR3 is built from 12 residues. The CDR3 reads CASSLGGGEQYF. Here the CDR3 DNA reads TGTGCCAGCAGCTTGGGGGGTGGCGAGCAGTACTTC.

The chain combines TRBV19 with TRBJ2-7, with D possibly matching TRBD1 (5 bases). The CDR3 totals 16 residues. Germline assignment: CDR1 LNHDA and CDR2 SQIVND (reference sequence). V gave up 7 bases and J gave up 6 bases, with 25 bases separating them. The CDR3 sequence: CASMKIWGDTDSEQYF. The CDR3 bases are TGTGCCAGTATGAAAATCTGGGGCGACACAGACTCCGAGCAGTACTTC.

This clone turned up a few times. The chain has TRBV10-2 and TRBJ2-7; TRBD2 matches at 9 bases. This CDR3 contains 14 residues. V lost 4 bases, J lost 6 bases, and 7 bases stayed unmatched. Per the germline V gene, CDR1 is WSHSY and CDR2 is SAAADI. The CDR3 nucleotides are TGCGCCAGCAGTGCCGGACTAGCGACAGGCGAGCAGTACTTC. Residues: CASSAGLATGEQYF.

Here the CDR3 reads CASSVGTTEAFF. CDR3 sequence (DNA): TGTGCCAGCAGTGTAGGGACCACTGAAGCTTTCTTT. The rearrangement joins TRBV25-1 to TRBJ1-1; D possibly corresponds to TRBD1 (5 bases). This CDR3 is built from 12 residues. The V and J ends lost 4 bases and 4 bases respectively, with 7 bases between them. Looked up from germline, CDR1 is MGHDK and CDR2 is SYGVNS.

The chain uses TRBV9 and TRBJ1-6; D might be TRBD1 (5 bases). Germline CDR1 and CDR2: SGDLS and YYNGEE. The CDR3 is 15 amino acids. Between the trimmed V and J ends, which lost 3 bases and 7 bases, there was a span of 14 bases. In nucleotides, the CDR3 is TGTGCCAGCAGCGGGGGGGACGGACTGAATTCACCCCTCCACTTT. Its protein product is CASSGGDGLNSPLHF.

This clone has only a few counts. The chain joins TRBV5-1 to TRBJ2-7; the D gene could be TRBD1 or TRBD2 (5 bases each). There are 15 residues in the CDR3. Trimming left V 0 bases short and J 3 bases short, with 13 bases between. Germline V gives CDR1 SGHRS, CDR2 YFSETQ. The CDR3 nucleotides are TGCGCCAGCAGCTTGGCCCAGGGAGAAGGCTACGAGCAGTACTTC. Translation: CASSLAQGEGYEQYF. Supplemented by reference TRBV5-1 and TRBJ2-7, the full variable domain reads KAGVTQTPRYLIKTRGQQVTLSCSPISGHRSVSWYQQTPGQGLQFLFEYFSETQRNKGNFPGRFSGRQFSNSRSEMNVSTLELGDSALYLCASSLAQGEGYEQYFGPGTRLTVT.

J is TRBJ1-5 and V is TRBV27; no definite D call. The germline CDR1 and CDR2 sequences are MNHEY and SMNVEV (reference sequence). Deletions cut 3 bases from V and 2 bases from J, with 2 bases between. This CDR3 is built from 12 residues. The CDR3 here is CASSFRNQPQHF. CDR3 nucleotide sequence: TGTGCCAGCAGTTTCCGCAATCAGCCCCAGCATTTT.

The table lists this clone with a count of one. The rearrangement joins TRBV7-6 to TRBJ2-7; no firm D call. Trimming left V 1 base short and J 7 bases short, with 8 bases between. Germline V gene data show CDR1 as SGHVS and CDR2 as FNYEAQ. This CDR3 contains 12 residues. The DNA of the CDR3 is TGTGCCAGCAGCTTAGTTGGGCAGGAGCAGTACTTC. This sequence encodes CASSLVGQEQYF.

V usage is TRBV18 and J usage is TRBJ2-2; D unresolved. This CDR3 spans 14 amino acids. Trimming stripped 2 bases from V and 4 bases from J, with 8 bases between. Germline lookup yields CDR1 KGHSH and CDR2 LQKENI. The CDR3 sequence: CASSPTRSTGELFF. The CDR3 DNA sequence: TGTGCCAGCTCACCAACGAGGAGCACCGGGGAGCTGTTTTTT.

For this clone: Other DNA variants within this sample encode the same CDR3. V usage is TRBV29-1 and J usage is TRBJ1-1; perhaps TRBD1 as D (5 bases). This CDR3 contains 13 residues. The germline V gene encodes CDR1 SQVTM and CDR2 ANQGSEA. V lost 7 bases, J lost 1 base, and 13 bases lay in between. CDR3 sequence reads: CSARVGGNTEAFF. CDR3 nucleotide sequence: TGCAGCGCCAGGGTCGGGGGGAACACTGAAGCTTTCTTT.

The rearrangement links TRBV30 to TRBJ2-2, with 9 nucleotides matching TRBD1. This CDR3 comprises 13 residues. Germline lookup yields CDR1 GTSNPN and CDR2 SVGIG (reference sequence). Trimming took 5 bases from V and 3 from J; bases not matched to a gene: 1. The CDR3 nucleotides are TGTGCCTGGTGGACAGGGGACACCGGGGAGCTGTTTTTT. Protein: CAWWTGDTGELFF.

V is TRBV4-2 and J is TRBJ1-1, with TRBD1 identical over 8 bases. Germline V CDR1 and CDR2: LGHNA, YNFKEQ. CDR3 length equals 16 residues. The V gene end was trimmed by 2 bases and the J gene end by 3 bases; junction bases not matched to a gene: 8. The CDR3 nucleotides read TGTGCCAGCAGCCAACCTTGGACAGGGCAGGACACTGAAGCTTTCTTT. Protein product: CASSQPWTGQDTEAFF.

This chain connects TRBV28 to TRBJ1-5; D unclear. The V end lost 2 bases, the J end lost 2 bases, and 13 bases lay between the germline ends. CDR1 and CDR2 from the germline V gene are MDHEN and SYDVKM. The CDR3 totals 16 residues. CDR3: CASSLPPGNGNQPQHF. As DNA, the CDR3 is TGTGCCAGCAGTTTACCCCCGGGAAATGGCAATCAGCCCCAGCATTTT.